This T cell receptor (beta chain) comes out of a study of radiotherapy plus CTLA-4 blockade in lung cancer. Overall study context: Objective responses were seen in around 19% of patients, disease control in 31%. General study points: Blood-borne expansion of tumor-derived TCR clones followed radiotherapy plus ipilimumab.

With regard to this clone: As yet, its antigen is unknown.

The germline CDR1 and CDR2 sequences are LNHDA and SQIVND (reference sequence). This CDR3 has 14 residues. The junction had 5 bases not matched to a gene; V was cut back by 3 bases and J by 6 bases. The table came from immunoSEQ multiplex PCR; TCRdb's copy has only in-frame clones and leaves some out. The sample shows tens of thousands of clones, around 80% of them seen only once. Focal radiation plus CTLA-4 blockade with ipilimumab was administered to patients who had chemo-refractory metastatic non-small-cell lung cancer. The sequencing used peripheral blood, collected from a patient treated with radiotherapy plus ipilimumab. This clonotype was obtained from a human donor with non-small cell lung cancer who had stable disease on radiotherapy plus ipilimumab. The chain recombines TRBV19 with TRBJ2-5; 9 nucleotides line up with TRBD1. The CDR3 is CASSMATGGKTQYF. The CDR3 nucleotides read TGTGCCAGTAGTATGGCGACAGGGGGGAAGACCCAGTACTTC.